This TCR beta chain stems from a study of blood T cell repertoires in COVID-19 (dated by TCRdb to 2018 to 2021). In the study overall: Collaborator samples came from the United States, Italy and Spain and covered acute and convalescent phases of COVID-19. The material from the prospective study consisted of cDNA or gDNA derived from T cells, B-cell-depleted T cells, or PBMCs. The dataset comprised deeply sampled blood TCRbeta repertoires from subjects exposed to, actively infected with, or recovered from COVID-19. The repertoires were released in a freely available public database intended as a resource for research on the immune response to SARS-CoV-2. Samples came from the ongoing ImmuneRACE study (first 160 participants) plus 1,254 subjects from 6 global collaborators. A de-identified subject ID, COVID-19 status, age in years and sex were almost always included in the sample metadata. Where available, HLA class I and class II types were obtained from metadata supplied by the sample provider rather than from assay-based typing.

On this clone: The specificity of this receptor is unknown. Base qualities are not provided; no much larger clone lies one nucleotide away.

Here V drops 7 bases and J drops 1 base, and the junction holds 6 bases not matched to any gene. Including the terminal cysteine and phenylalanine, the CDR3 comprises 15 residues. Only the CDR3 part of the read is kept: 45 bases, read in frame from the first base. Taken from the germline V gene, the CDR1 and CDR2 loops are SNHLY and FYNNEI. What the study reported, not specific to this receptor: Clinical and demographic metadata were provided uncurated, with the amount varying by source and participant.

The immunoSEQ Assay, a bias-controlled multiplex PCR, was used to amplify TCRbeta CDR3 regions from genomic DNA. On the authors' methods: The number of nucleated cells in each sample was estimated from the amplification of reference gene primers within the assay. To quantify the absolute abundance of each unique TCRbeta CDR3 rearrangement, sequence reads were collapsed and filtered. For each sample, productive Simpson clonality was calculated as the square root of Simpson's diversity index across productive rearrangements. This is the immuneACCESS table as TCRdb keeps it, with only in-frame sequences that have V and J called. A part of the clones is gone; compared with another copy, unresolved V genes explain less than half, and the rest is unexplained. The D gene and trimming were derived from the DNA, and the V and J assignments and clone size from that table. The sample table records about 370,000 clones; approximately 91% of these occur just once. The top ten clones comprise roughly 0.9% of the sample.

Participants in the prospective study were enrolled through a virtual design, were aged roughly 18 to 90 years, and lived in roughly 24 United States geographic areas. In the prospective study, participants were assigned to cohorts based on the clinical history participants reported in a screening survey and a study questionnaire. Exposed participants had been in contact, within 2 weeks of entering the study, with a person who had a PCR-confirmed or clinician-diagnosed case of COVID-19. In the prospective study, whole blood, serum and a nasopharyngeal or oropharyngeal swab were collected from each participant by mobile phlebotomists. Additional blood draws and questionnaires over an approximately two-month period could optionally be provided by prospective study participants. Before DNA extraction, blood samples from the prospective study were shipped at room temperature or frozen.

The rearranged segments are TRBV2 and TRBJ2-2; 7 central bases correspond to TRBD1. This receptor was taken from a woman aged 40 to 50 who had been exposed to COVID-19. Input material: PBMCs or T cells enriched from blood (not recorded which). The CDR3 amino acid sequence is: CASNLRTGNTGELFF. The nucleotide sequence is TGTGCCAGCAACCTAAGGACAGGGAACACCGGGGAGCTGTTTTTT. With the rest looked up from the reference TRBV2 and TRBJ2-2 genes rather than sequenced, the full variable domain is EPEVTQTPSHQVTQMGQEVILRCVPISNHLYFYWYRQILGQKVEFLVSFYNNEISEKSEIFDDQFSVERPDGSNFTLKIRSTKLEDSAMYFCASNLRTGNTGELFFGEGSRLTVL.